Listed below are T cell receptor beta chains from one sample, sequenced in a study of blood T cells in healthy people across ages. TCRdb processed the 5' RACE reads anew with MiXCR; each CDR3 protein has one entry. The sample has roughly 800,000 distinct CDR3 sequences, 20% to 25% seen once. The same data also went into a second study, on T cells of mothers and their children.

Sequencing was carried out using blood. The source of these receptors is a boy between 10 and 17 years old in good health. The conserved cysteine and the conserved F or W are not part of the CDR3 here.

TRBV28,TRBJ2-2,ASSPGLQNTGELF
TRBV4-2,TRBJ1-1,ASSQERFDTEAF
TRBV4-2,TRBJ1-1,ASSHLGGGRGNTEAF
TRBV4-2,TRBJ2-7,ASSQEGGAEQY
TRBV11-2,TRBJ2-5,ASSLGSGSLETQY
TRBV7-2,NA,ASSTGGDNEQF
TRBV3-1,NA,ASSRGAGSSYEQY
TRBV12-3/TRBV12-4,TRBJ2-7,ASSPPGTPSRQY
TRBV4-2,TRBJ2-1,ASSQERGLGHNEQF
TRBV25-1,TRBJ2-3,ASNGGADTQY
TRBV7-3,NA,ASSLNPGGLDNEQF
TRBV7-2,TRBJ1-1,ASSLLGLPNTEAF
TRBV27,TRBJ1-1,ASSATGQREAF
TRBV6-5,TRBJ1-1,ASSHDRSADTEAF
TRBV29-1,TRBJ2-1,SVEDLGTSSYNEQF
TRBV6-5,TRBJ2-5,ASSYGGSETQY
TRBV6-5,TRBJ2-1,ASSPGPLGTYNEQF
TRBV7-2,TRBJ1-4,ASAKGAGREKLF
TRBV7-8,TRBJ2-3,ASSFFGGLDTQY